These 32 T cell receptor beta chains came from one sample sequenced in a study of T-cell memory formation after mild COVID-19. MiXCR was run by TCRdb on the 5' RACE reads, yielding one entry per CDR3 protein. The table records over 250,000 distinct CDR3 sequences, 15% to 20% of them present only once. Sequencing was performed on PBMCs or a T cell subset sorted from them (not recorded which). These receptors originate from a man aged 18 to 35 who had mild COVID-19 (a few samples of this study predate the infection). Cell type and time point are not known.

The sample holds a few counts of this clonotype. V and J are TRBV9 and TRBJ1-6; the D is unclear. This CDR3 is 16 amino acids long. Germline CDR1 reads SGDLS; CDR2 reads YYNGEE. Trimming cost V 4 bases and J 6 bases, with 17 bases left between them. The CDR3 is CASSRDFYTSNSPLHF. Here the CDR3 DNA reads TGTGCCAGCAGCAGAGACTTCTACACTAGTAATTCACCCCTCCACTTT.

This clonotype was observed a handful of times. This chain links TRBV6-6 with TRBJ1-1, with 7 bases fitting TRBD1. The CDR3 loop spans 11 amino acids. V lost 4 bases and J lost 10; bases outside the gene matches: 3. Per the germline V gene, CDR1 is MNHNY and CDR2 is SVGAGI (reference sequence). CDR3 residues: CASSFPGGAFF. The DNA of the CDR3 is TGTGCCAGCAGTTTCCCAGGGGGAGCTTTCTTT.

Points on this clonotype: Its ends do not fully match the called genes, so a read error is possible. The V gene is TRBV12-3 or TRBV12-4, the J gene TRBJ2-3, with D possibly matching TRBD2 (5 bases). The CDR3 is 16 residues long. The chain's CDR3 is CASGVGHGEITNTQYF. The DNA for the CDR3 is TGTGCCAGCGGGGTCGGTCATGGGGAGATCACAAATACGCAGTATTTT.

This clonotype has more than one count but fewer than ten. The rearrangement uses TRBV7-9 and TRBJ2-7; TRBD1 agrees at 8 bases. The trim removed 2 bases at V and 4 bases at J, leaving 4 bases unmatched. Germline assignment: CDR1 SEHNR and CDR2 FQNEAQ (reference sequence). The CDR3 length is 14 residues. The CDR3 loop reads CASSLNRGEYEQYF. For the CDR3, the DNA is TGTGCCAGCAGCTTAAACAGGGGGGAATACGAGCAGTACTTC.

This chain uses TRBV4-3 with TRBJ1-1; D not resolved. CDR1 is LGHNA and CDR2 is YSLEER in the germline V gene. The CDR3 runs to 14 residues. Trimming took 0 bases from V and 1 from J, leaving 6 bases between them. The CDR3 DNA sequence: TGCGCCAGCAGCCAAGAGAAGGCGAACACTGAAGCTTTCTTT. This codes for CASSQEKANTEAFF.

The CDR3 bases are TGTGCCAGCAGCTTTCGGGGGCCCATCACCGGGGAGCTGTTTTTT. It codes for CASSFRGPITGELFF. This rearrangement joins TRBV7-8 to TRBJ2-2, with D perhaps given as TRBD1 or TRBD2 (6 bases each). The V gene's germline CDR1 is SGHVS and CDR2 FQNEAQ. Deletions cut 3 bases from V and 4 bases from J, with 12 bases between. The CDR3 totals 15 residues.

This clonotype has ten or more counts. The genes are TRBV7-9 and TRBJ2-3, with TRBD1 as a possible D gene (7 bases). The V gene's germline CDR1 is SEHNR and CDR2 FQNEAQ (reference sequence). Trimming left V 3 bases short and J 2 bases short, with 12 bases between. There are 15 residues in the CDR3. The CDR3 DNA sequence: TGTGCCAGCAGCTTCCCAGGGGGGAACACAGATACGCAGTATTTT. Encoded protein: CASSFPGGNTDTQYF.

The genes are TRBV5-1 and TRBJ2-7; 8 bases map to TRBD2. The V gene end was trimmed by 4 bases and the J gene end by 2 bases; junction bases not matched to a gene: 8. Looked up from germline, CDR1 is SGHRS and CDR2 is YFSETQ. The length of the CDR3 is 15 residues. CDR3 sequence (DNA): TGCGCCAGCAGCGACCCAGCGGGGGACCCCTACGAGCAGTACTTC. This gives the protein CASSDPAGDPYEQYF.

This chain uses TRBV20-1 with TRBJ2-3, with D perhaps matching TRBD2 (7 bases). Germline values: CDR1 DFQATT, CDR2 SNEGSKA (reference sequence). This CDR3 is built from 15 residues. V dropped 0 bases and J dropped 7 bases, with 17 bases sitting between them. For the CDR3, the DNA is TGCAGTGCTAGAGAGGCGGGCGGGGGCGTATATACGCAGTATTTT. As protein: CSAREAGGGVYTQYF.

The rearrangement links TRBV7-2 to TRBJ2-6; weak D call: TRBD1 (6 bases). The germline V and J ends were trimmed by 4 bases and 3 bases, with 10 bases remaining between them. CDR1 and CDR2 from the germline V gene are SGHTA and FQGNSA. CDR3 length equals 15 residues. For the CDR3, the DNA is TGTGCCAGCAGCTCCTACAGGGTTGGGGCCAACGTCCTGACTTTC. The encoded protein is CASSSYRVGANVLTF.

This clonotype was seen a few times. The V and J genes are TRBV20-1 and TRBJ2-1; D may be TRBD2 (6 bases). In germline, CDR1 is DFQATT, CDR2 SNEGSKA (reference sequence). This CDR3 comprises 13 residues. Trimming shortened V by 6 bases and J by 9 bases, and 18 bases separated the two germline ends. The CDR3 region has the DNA TGCAGTGCCCGTGCCGGGGGATCGGTTGAGCAGTTCTTC. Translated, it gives CSARAGGSVEQFF.

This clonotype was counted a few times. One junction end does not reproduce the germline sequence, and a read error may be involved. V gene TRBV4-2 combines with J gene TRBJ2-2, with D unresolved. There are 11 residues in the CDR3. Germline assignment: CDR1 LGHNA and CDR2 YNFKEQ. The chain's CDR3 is CSSSQAGELFF. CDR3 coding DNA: TGTTCCAGCAGCCAAGCCGGGGAGCTGTTTTTT.

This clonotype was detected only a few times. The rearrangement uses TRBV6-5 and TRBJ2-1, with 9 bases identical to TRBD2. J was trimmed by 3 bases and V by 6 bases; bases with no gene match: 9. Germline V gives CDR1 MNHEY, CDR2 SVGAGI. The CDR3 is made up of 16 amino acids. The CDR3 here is CASRDPRAGGYNEQFF. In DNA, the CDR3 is TGTGCCAGCAGAGATCCTAGAGCGGGGGGCTACAATGAGCAGTTCTTC.

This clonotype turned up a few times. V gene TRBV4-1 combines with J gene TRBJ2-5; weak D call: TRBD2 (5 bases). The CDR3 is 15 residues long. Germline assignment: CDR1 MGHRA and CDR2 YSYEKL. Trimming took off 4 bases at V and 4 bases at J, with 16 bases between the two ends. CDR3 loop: CASSPRPEVRETQYF. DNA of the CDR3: TGCGCCAGCAGCCCCCGACCGGAGGTCAGAGAGACCCAGTACTTC.

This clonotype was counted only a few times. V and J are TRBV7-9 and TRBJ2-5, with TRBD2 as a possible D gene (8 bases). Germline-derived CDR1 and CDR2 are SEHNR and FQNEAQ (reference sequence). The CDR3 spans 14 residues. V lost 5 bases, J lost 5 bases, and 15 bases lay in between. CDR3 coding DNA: TGTGCCAGCAGCGTCGGGAGGGGGCTGGAGACCCAGTACTTC. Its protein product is CASSVGRGLETQYF.

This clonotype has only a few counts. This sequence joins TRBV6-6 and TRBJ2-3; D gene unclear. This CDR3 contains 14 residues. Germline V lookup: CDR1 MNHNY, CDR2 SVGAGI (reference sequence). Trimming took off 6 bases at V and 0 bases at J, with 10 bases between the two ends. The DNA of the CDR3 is TGTGCCAGCAGCCCCACAAGGAGCACAGATACGCAGTATTTT. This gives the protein CASSPTRSTDTQYF.

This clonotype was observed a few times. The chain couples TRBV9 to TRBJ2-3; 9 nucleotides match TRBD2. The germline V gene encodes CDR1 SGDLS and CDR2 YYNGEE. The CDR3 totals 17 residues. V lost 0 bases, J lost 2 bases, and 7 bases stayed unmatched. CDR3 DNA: TGTGCCAGCAGCGTAGGAGGTAGCGGGGGACTCACAGATACGCAGTATTTT. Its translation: CASSVGGSGGLTDTQYF. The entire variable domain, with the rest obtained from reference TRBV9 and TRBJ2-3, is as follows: DSGVTQTPKHLITATGQRVTLRCSPRSGDLSVYWYQQSLDQGLQFLIQYYNGEERAKGNILERFSAQQFPDLHSELNLSSLELGDSALYFCASSVGGSGGLTDTQYFGPGTRLTVL.

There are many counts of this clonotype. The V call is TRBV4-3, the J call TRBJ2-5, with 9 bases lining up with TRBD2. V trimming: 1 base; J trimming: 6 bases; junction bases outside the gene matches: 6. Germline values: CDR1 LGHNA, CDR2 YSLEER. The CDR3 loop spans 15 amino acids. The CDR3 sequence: CASSQGASGVKTQYF. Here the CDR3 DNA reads TGCGCCAGCAGCCAAGGCGCTAGCGGGGTAAAGACCCAGTACTTC.

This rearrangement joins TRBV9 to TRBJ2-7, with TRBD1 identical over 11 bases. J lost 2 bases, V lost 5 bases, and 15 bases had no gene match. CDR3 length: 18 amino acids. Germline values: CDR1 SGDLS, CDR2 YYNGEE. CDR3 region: CASRTIAFWDRGTYEQYV. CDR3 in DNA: TGTGCCAGCAGGACAATAGCGTTTTGGGACAGGGGGACCTACGAGCAGTACGTC.

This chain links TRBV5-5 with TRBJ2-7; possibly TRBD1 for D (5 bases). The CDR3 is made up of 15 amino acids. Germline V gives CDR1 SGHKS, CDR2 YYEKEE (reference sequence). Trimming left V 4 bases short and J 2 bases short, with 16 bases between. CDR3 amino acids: CASSTPERGTYEQYF. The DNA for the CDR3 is TGTGCCAGCAGCACTCCCGAAAGGGGAACCTACGAGCAGTACTTC.

The CDR3 is CASSLLQGRYQPQHF. Here the CDR3 DNA reads TGTGCCAGTAGTTTACTACAGGGACGTTATCAGCCCCAGCATTTT. The chain combines TRBV19 with TRBJ1-5, with a tentative D call TRBD1 (6 bases). Germline values: CDR1 LNHDA, CDR2 SQIVND (reference sequence). This CDR3 contains 15 residues. Trimming removed 5 bases at V and 5 bases at J, with 16 bases between.

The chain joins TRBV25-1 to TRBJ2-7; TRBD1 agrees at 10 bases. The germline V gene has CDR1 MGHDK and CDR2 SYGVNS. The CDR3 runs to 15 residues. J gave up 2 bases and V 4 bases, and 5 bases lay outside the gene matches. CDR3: CASSGRDRGPYEQYF. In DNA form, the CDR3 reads TGTGCCAGCAGTGGACGGGACAGGGGACCCTACGAGCAGTACTTC.

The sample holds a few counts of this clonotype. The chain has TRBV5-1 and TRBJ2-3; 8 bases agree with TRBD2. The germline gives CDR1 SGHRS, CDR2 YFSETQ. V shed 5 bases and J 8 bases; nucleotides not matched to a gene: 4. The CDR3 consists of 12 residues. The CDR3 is CASSFTSGTQYF. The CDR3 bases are TGCGCCAGCAGTTTTACTAGCGGTACGCAGTATTTT.

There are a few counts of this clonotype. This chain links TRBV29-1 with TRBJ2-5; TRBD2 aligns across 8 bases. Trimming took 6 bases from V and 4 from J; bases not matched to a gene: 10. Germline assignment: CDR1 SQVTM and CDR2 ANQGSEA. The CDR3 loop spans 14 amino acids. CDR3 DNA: TGCAGCGTGGCCGCGCGACTAGCGCGAGAGACCCAGTACTTC. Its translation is CSVAARLARETQYF.

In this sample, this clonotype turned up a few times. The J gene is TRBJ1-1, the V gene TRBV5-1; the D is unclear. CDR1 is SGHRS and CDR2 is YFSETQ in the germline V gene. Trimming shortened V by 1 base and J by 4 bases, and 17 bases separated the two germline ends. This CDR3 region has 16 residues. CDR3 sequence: CASSLFTGLESTEAFF. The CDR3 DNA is TGCGCCAGCAGCTTGTTTACGGGGTTGGAGAGCACTGAAGCTTTCTTT.

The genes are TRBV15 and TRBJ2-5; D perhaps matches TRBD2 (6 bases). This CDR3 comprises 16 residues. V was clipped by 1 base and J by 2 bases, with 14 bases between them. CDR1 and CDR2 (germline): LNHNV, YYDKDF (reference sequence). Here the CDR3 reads CATSRGEGLLQETQYF. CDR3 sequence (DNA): TGTGCCACCAGCAGAGGCGAGGGACTCCTGCAAGAGACCCAGTACTTC.

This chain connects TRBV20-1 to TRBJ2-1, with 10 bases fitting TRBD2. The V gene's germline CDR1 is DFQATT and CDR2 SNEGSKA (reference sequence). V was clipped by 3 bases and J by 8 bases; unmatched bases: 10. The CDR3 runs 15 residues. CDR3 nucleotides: TGCAGTGCTAGGAATCCCGGGACTAGCGTGGATGAGCAGTTCTTC. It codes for CSARNPGTSVDEQFF.

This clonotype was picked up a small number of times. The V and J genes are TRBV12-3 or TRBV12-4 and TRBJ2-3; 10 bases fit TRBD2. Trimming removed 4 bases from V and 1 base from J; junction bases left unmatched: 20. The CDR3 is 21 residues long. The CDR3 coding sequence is TGTGCCAGCAGTTGGGCCCCCTCGTGGGCTAGCGGGGGTTTTGGCACAGATACGCAGTATTTT. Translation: CASSWAPSWASGGFGTDTQYF.

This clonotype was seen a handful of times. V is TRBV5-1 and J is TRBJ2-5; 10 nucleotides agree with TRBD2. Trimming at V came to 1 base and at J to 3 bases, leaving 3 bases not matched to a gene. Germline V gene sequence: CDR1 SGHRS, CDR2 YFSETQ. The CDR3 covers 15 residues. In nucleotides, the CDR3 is TGCGCCAGCAGCTTGACTACTAGCGGGAAAGAGACCCAGTACTTC. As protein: CASSLTTSGKETQYF.

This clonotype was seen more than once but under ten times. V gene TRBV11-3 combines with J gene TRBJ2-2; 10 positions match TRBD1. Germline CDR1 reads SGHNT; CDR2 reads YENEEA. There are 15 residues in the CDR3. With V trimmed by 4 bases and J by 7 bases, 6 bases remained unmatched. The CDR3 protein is CASSSDWTGGGELFF. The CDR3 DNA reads TGTGCCAGCAGCTCCGATTGGACAGGGGGCGGGGAGCTGTTTTTT.

The CDR3 sequence: CASSVESDTQYF. Here the CDR3 DNA reads TGTGCCAGCAGCGTAGAGTCAGATACGCAGTATTTT. V is TRBV9 and J is TRBJ2-3; D gene uncertain. Germline CDR1 and CDR2: SGDLS and YYNGEE. This CDR3 has 12 amino acids. V shed 0 bases and J shed 4 bases, with 3 bases lying between them.

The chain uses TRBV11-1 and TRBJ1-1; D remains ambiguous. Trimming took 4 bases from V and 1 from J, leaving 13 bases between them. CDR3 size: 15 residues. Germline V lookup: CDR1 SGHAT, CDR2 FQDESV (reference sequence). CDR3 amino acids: CASSSLAFENTEAFF. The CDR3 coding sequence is TGTGCCAGCAGCTCCTTAGCGTTTGAGAACACTGAAGCTTTCTTT.